The sequence of this T cell receptor (beta chain) was determined in a study of beta chain features in type 1 diabetes. Study summary: Sorted cells, some 98,000,000 in number, were examined across all samples.

Based on CD45RO/CCR7/CD25/CD127/CD95/CD27, CD4+ regulatory, stem cell-like memory, naive and central memory cells were sorted. V gave up 8 bases and J gave up 2 bases; unmatched junction bases: 8. Germline V gives CDR1 MDHEN, CDR2 SYDVKM. The CDR3 runs 15 residues. Expressed TCRB transcripts were sequenced because the entire RNA isolate underwent reverse transcription. Some clones are missing from TCRdb's copy, which holds only in-frame ones; the method was immunoSEQ multiplex PCR. Of fewer than 200,000 clones in the sample, approximately 13% were seen once. The rearrangement uses TRBV28 and TRBJ1-1; TRBD1 aligns across 10 bases. Sequencing was done on a sample of central memory CD4+ T cells from blood. The source is a woman in her late teens or twenties in good health. The CDR3 region is CASDSGQGHNTEAFF. The CDR3 region has the DNA TGTGCCAGCGATTCGGGACAGGGGCATAACACTGAAGCTTTCTTT.